This TCR beta chain was recovered during a study of blood T cells in healthy people across ages. Then a second PCR, running about 6 to 12 cycles, was carried out with a sample-barcoded 5' primer and a J-beta primer mix. Using its own MiXCR run on the 5' RACE reads, TCRdb lists one record per CDR3 protein. The data show 1.5 million to 1.8 million distinct CDR3 sequences, with less than 45% seen just once and more than 4% held by the top ten. The CDR3 covers 11 residues. Germline CDR1 and CDR2: DFQATT and SNEGSKA (reference sequence). Trimming removed 3 bases at V and 6 bases at J, with 9 bases between.

This rearrangement joins TRBV20-1 to TRBJ2-7, with D hard to call. The clonotype comes from a young woman in good health. Sequencing input: blood. CDR3 coding DNA: TGCAGTGCTAGTCGGAACGGCGAGCAGTACTTC. It codes for CSASRNGEQYF.